Below, 2 T cell receptor beta chains from the same sample are listed, as sequenced in a study of cytomegalovirus exposure and HLA in healthy donors. A multiplex PCR was run with 60 Vbeta primers and 13 Jbeta primers. Sequenced by immunoSEQ multiplex PCR; TCRdb stores in-frame clones only, minus some. In the table there are around 70,000 clones, 74% of which are singletons. The sample taken for sequencing was PBMCs. Source of these receptors: a human donor in good health.

This clone was counted between two and nine times. The chain couples TRBV27 to TRBJ1-3; D is perhaps TRBD1 (5 bases). Germline V lookup: CDR1 MNHEY, CDR2 SMNVEV (reference sequence). V was cut by 4 bases and J by 1 base, with 11 bases left in between. The CDR3 is 15 amino acids. This CDR3 reads CASSSLGTSGNTIYF. As DNA, the CDR3 is TGTGCCAGCAGTTCCCTCGGGACTTCTGGAAACACCATATATTTT.

J is TRBJ2-1 and V is TRBV6-6; D uncertain. CDR3 length: 12 residues. CDR1 MNHNY and CDR2 SVGAGI come from the germline V gene (reference sequence). V shed 0 bases and J shed 8 bases, with 5 bases lying between them. For the CDR3, the DNA is TGTGCCAGCAGTTACTCCCGAGATGAGCAGTTCTTC. It specifies CASSYSRDEQFF.